Listed below are T cell receptor beta chains from one sample, sequenced in a study of blood T cell repertoires in COVID-19. The assay was immunoSEQ multiplex PCR, and TCRdb's table has in-frame clones only and misses some. The table lists under 250,000 clones, around 82% of them singletons, with about 4.8% in the top ten. Sequences were obtained from peripheral blood. Source of these receptors: a woman in her 70s with acute or convalescent COVID-19. CDR3s include the opening cysteine and the closing phenylalanine or tryptophan. D genes are given only for firm matches. Size is stated for part of the rows, as once, few or many counts, or as a class when the clone is expanded.

clone size	V gene	D gene	J gene	CDR3 protein
NA	TRBV6-5	NA	TRBJ1-2	CASSYASESFGGYTF
NA	TRBV10-1	NA	TRBJ2-2	CASSENRITGELFF
NA	TRBV28	TRBD1	TRBJ1-6	CASSLPTGGASPLHF
NA	TRBV4-1	NA	TRBJ2-7	CASSQDLTVRDEQYF
once	TRBV11-2	NA	TRBJ2-7	CASSLSVEQYF
NA	TRBV2	NA	TRBJ1-2	CAISLRGYTF
NA	TRBV12-3/TRBV12-4	NA	TRBJ1-2	CASRRGIDYGYTF
NA	TRBV2	NA	TRBJ1-1	CAYPGLQGPEAFF
NA	TRBV19	TRBD1	TRBJ2-5	CASSMWDSRQETQYF
NA	TRBV5-6	NA	TRBJ1-3	CASSRRTAGNTIYF
NA	TRBV7-9	NA	TRBJ2-3	CASSSWTATDTQYF
NA	TRBV27	NA	TRBJ2-2	CASSSDRITGELFF
NA	TRBV11-2	NA	TRBJ1-6	CASSLFRVDSPLHF
NA	TRBV27	NA	TRBJ2-7	CASSLQGPYEQYF
NA	TRBV30	NA	TRBJ1-2	CAWSVSSNYGYTF
NA	TRBV5-1	NA	TRBJ2-2	CASSFRGLNTGELFF
NA	TRBV4-1	TRBD1	TRBJ2-3	CASSPSPTGSADTQYF
NA	TRBV7-8	TRBD2	TRBJ2-3	CASSKGLAGDFTDTQYF
NA	TRBV2	NA	TRBJ1-5	CASSRTGNQPQHF
NA	TRBV5-1	TRBD1	TRBJ1-3	CASSSSGDSSGNTIYF
NA	TRBV7-9	NA	TRBJ2-7	CASSLPTGSVEQYF
few	TRBV3-1/TRBV3-2	NA	TRBJ1-3	CASSHAGGSGNTIYF
once	TRBV6-4	TRBD1	TRBJ1-6	CASRTGENSPLHF
NA	TRBV2	TRBD1	TRBJ1-1	CASTLQTGTVTEAFF
NA	TRBV7-9	NA	TRBJ1-5	CASSPSLADQPQHF
NA	TRBV18	NA	TRBJ2-5	CASSPGAPQETQYF
NA	TRBV19	NA	TRBJ1-5	CASSMLGDQPQHF
NA	TRBV6-5	NA	TRBJ2-7	CASSYVTGLSYEQYF
NA	TRBV12-3/TRBV12-4	NA	TRBJ2-3	CASSFSVDTQYF
NA	TRBV4-2	TRBD1	TRBJ1-6	CASSQLGQGSSPLHF
once	TRBV7-2	TRBD1	TRBJ1-2	CASSLAAGTGEYGYTF
NA	TRBV6-5	NA	TRBJ2-2	CASSYGGATGELFF
once	TRBV6-1	NA	TRBJ1-6	CASSEIRGAGNSPLHF
once	TRBV9	NA	TRBJ2-7	CASSPGGEQYF
NA	TRBV4-3	TRBD1	TRBJ1-1	CASSQETGMNTEAFF
NA	TRBV20-1	TRBD1	TRBJ1-2	CSATDGQGTFGYTF
NA	TRBV7-2	TRBD1	TRBJ1-2	CASSPGTGVSGYTF
NA	TRBV5-6	NA	TRBJ1-5	CASSSSQGLGQPQHF
NA	TRBV30	TRBD1	TRBJ1-1	CACDRVLNTEAFF
NA	TRBV27	TRBD2	TRBJ2-2	CASSSRQRGVSGELFF
NA	TRBV5-4	TRBD1	TRBJ1-1	CASSLGQGANTEAFF
NA	TRBV27	NA	TRBJ1-2	CASSLGGAGGYTF
NA	TRBV28	NA	TRBJ1-1	CASSLVSQVTEAFF
NA	TRBV7-2	NA	TRBJ1-5	CASSPVGSSNQPQHF
NA	TRBV4-3	NA	TRBJ1-3	CASSQGLTGAGNTIYF
NA	TRBV7-9	NA	TRBJ1-2	CASSLLDSGYGYTF
NA	TRBV11-2	TRBD1	TRBJ1-4	CASSRTGDKLFF
NA	TRBV4-2	TRBD1	TRBJ1-3	CASSPRTGGNTIYF
NA	TRBV29-1	NA	TRBJ1-1	CSAVGQLTEAFF
NA	TRBV12-3/TRBV12-4	NA	TRBJ1-4	CASRSYSEKLFF
few	TRBV11-2	TRBD1	TRBJ1-6	CASSFQGTDNSPLHF
NA	TRBV10-3	TRBD1	TRBJ2-7	CAIRRTGNEQYF